This entry lists 18 T cell receptor beta chains sequenced from one sample in a study of blood T cell repertoires in COVID-19. Some clones are missing from TCRdb's copy, which holds only in-frame ones; the method was immunoSEQ multiplex PCR. The table records 30,000 to 45,000 clones, 70% to 90% of them present only once. The sequencing sample was made of peripheral blood. The origin of the receptors is a human donor in a cohort sampled during active COVID-19.

This chain links TRBV24-1 with TRBJ1-4; D is perhaps TRBD1 (5 bases). Deletions cut 5 bases from V and 3 bases from J, with 15 bases between. There are 16 residues in the CDR3. Germline V CDR1 and CDR2: KGHDR, SFDVKD. The CDR3 DNA reads TGTGCCACCAGTGGCCCCTCGGGGGGGGCTAATGAAAAACTGTTTTTT. Protein sequence: CATSGPSGGANEKLFF.

The CDR3 nucleotides read TGTGCCAGCAGACCCCCGGGACAGGGGTATGGCTACACCTTC. Residues: CASRPPGQGYGYTF. The chain uses TRBV28 and TRBJ1-2; TRBD1 matches at 10 bases. CDR3 length: 14 amino acids. CDR1 and CDR2 from the germline V gene are MDHEN and SYDVKM. V lost 6 bases and J lost 5; bases outside the gene matches: 6.

This rearrangement joins TRBV28 to TRBJ1-2; the D gene is possibly TRBD1 (5 bases). The CDR3 covers 15 residues. Between the trimmed V and J ends, which lost 4 bases and 8 bases, there was a span of 20 bases. Germline assignment: CDR1 MDHEN and CDR2 SYDVKM. The DNA for the CDR3 is TGTGCCAGCAGTTCACCCGCCCCGGACAACTTCGGCTACACCTTC. Translating gives CASSSPAPDNFGYTF.

J is TRBJ2-3 and V is TRBV28; 7 bases fit TRBD2. The CDR3 is 14 residues long. With 6 bases clipped from V and 0 bases from J, the junction kept 3 bases outside the gene matches. Germline assignment: CDR1 MDHEN and CDR2 SYDVKM. CDR3 DNA sequence: TGTGCCAGCAGGGGAGGGACTAGCACAGATACGCAGTATTTT. Its translation is CASRGGTSTDTQYF.

The chain uses TRBV5-6 and TRBJ2-1; weak D call: TRBD1 (6 bases). Between the trimmed V and J ends, which lost 2 bases and 3 bases, there was a span of 6 bases. Germline V gives CDR1 SGHDT, CDR2 YYEEEE. CDR3 length: 13 amino acids. In nucleotides, the CDR3 is TGTGCCAGCAGCTTACAGGGCTACAATGAGCAGTTCTTC. Translation: CASSLQGYNEQFF.

The chain has TRBV3-1 (or the pseudogene TRBV3-2) and TRBJ2-1; 16 positions agree with TRBD2. The CDR3 is 16 residues long. Germline-derived CDR1 and CDR2 are LGHDT and YNNKEL (reference sequence). The V and J ends lost 3 bases and 7 bases, in that order; junction bases with no gene match: 3. The CDR3 sequence is CASSQGLAGGRNEQFF. The DNA of the CDR3 is TGTGCCAGCAGCCAGGGACTAGCGGGGGGGCGTAATGAGCAGTTCTTC.

J is TRBJ1-4 and V is TRBV29-1; 8 bases map to TRBD1. Germline CDR1 reads SQVTM; CDR2 reads ANQGSEA. The CDR3 loop spans 14 amino acids. J gave up 7 bases and V 7 bases, and 11 bases lay outside the gene matches. In DNA, the CDR3 is TGCAGCGCCCTGGCTCAGGGGGCTGCTGAAAAACTGTTTTTT. Its protein product is CSALAQGAAEKLFF.

This clone was counted between two and nine times. The chain recombines TRBV27 with TRBJ2-7, with 13 positions matching TRBD2. The CDR3 is 14 amino acids. With 6 bases clipped from V and 9 bases from J, the junction kept 8 bases outside the gene matches. The V gene's germline CDR1 is MNHEY and CDR2 SMNVEV (reference sequence). CDR3 residues: CASRAGTSGARQYF. CDR3 DNA sequence: TGTGCCAGCAGGGCCGGGACTAGCGGGGCTAGGCAGTACTTC.

This clone appeared once. The chain carries TRBV6-5 and TRBJ2-1, with D unclear. The CDR3 is 11 residues long. Germline loops: CDR1 MNHEY, CDR2 SVGAGI. V dropped 4 bases and J dropped 8 bases, with 6 bases sitting between them. CDR3 sequence reads: CASSLLYEQFF. For the CDR3, the DNA is TGTGCCAGCAGTTTACTCTATGAGCAGTTCTTC.

CDR3 coding DNA: TGTGCCTGGGGAACGGGACTAGCGGGGGGAGGGGATACGCAGTATTTT. This sequence encodes CAWGTGLAGGGDTQYF. The V and J genes are TRBV30 and TRBJ2-3, with 15 bases aligning to TRBD2. CDR1 is GTSNPN and CDR2 is SVGIG in the germline V gene (reference sequence). Unmatched junction bases numbered 9, after V lost 5 bases and J lost 6 bases. The CDR3 extends over 16 amino acids.

V usage is TRBV24-1 and J usage is TRBJ2-3, with TRBD2 matching over 14 bases. The ends lost 9 bases at V and 2 bases at J; junction bases unmatched: 9. Germline lookup yields CDR1 KGHDR and CDR2 SFDVKD. This CDR3 is 17 amino acids long. CDR3 in amino acids: CATGKPGLAGDTDTQYF. CDR3 in DNA: TGTGCCACCGGCAAACCGGGACTAGCGGGGGACACAGATACGCAGTATTTT.

This clone showed up just a few times. V and J are TRBV7-2 and TRBJ1-1; tentative D call: TRBD1 (5 bases). Germline V gene data show CDR1 as SGHTA and CDR2 as FQGNSA. Trimming removed 2 bases from V and 4 bases from J, with 14 bases in between. The CDR3 loop spans 15 amino acids. CDR3 in amino acids: CASSLLGAGSTEAFF. The CDR3 DNA follows: TGTGCCAGCAGCTTACTCGGGGCGGGGTCCACTGAAGCTTTCTTT.

There are a few counts of this clone. The chain uses TRBV7-6 and TRBJ2-7; possible D gene TRBD1, 6 bases. The CDR3 is 14 amino acids. Trimming pared 7 bases from V and 4 bases from J, leaving 17 bases between. Germline V gives CDR1 SGHVS, CDR2 FNYEAQ. CDR3: CASTLPGQDYEQYF. The CDR3 coding sequence is TGTGCCAGCACCCTTCCGGGACAAGATTACGAGCAGTACTTC.

The rearrangement links TRBV4-2 to TRBJ1-5; 9 bases are a match to TRBD1. CDR1 LGHNA and CDR2 YNFKEQ come from the germline V gene. V shed 4 bases, J shed 5 bases, and the junction held 9 bases outside the gene matches. This CDR3 has 16 residues. In DNA, the CDR3 is TGTGCCAGCAGCCCAAAACAAGACAGGGGGTATCAGCCCCAGCATTTT. Its translation is CASSPKQDRGYQPQHF.

The chain carries TRBV5-8 and TRBJ2-1; TRBD1 aligns across 8 bases. J gave up 10 bases and V 4 bases, and 10 bases lay outside the gene matches. CDR1 and CDR2 from the germline V gene are SGHTS and YDEGEE. This CDR3 is 14 amino acids long. The CDR3 region is CASSPQTGVHEQFF. The CDR3 DNA follows: TGTGCCAGCAGCCCTCAGACAGGGGTCCACGAGCAGTTCTTC.

The gene calls are TRBV27 and TRBJ2-2; possibly TRBD2 for D (5 bases). CDR1 is MNHEY and CDR2 is SMNVEV in the germline V gene (reference sequence). V was pared by 6 bases and J by 7 bases, with 15 bases between. The CDR3 has 14 residues. The CDR3 DNA reads as TGTGCCAGCAGATCGGGATACCGGGTCGGGGAGCTGTTTTTT. It encodes CASRSGYRVGELFF.

This clone was counted between two and nine times. This rearrangement joins TRBV6-2 or TRBV6-3 to TRBJ2-2; 8 bases map to TRBD2. V shed 2 bases and J 7 bases; nucleotides not matched to a gene: 6. The CDR3 consists of 15 residues. The germline gives CDR1 MNHEY, CDR2 SVGEGT. As DNA, the CDR3 is TGTGCCAGCAGTTACATCGCGGGGGGTCACGGGGAGCTGTTTTTT. Translated, it gives CASSYIAGGHGELFF.

The V gene is TRBV4-3, the J gene TRBJ2-7; 7 bases fit TRBD2. The CDR3 loop spans 15 amino acids. Germline CDR1 and CDR2: LGHNA and YSLEER. V lost 1 base and J lost 3; bases outside the gene matches: 6. DNA of the CDR3: TGCGCCAGCAGCCAAGGAGCTAGCGGTTTCTACGAGCAGTACTTC. Translated: CASSQGASGFYEQYF.